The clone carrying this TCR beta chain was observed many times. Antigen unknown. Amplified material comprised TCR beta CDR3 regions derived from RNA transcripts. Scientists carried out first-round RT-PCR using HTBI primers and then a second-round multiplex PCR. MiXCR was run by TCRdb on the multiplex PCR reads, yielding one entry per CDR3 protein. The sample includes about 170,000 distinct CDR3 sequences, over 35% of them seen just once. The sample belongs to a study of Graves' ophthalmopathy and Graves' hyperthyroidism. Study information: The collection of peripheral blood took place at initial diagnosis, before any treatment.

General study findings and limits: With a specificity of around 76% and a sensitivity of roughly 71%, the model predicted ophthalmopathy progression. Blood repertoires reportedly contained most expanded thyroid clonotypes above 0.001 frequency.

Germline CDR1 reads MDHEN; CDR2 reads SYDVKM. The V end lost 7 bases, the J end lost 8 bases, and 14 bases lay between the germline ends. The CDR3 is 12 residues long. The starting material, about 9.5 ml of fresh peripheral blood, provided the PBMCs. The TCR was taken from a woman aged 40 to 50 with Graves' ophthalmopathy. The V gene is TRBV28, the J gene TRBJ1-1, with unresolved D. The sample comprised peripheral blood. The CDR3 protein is CASNRGNAEAFF. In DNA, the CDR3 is TGTGCCAGCAACCGAGGAAACGCCGAAGCTTTCTTT.